The rows below give T cell receptor beta chains drawn from one sample of a study of cytomegalovirus exposure and HLA in healthy donors. TCRdb keeps only in-frame clones here, not all; method: immunoSEQ multiplex PCR. This table holds around 120,000 clones, 60% to 85% found once. Sequenced: PBMCs. The receptors derive from a female donor in good health and CMV-seropositive. CDR3s include the opening cysteine and the closing phenylalanine or tryptophan. D genes are given only for firm matches. Size is stated for part of the rows, as once, few or many counts, or as a class when the clone is expanded.

TRBJ2-7,TRBD1,-,TRBV18,CASSKGDRLYEQYF,TGTGCCAGCTCAAAAGGGGACAGACTCTACGAGCAGTACTTC
TRBJ2-7,TRBD2,-,TRBV7-3,CASRDPSGSYEQYF,TGTGCCAGCAGGGACCCTAGCGGGAGCTACGAGCAGTACTTC
TRBJ1-1,-,-,TRBV11-2,CASSLGWSGLNTEAFF,TGTGCCAGCAGCTTAGGGTGGTCGGGGTTGAACACTGAAGCTTTCTTT
TRBJ2-7,TRBD1,-,TRBV4-2,CASSPSIRDRGSDNYEQYF,TGTGCCAGCAGCCCAAGTATTAGGGACAGGGGGAGCGATAACTACGAGCAGTACTTC
TRBJ2-1,TRBD1,-,TRBV11-1,CASSLSRGQGDEQFF,TGTGCCAGCAGCTTATCCCGAGGACAGGGCGATGAGCAGTTCTTC
TRBJ2-7,TRBD2,-,TRBV7-2,CASSWGGRSGEQYF,TGTGCCAGCAGCTGGGGGGGACGTTCTGGCGAGCAGTACTTC
TRBJ2-7,TRBD2,-,TRBV7-9,CSSSLARGLTSAAGQYF,TGTTCCAGCAGCTTAGCTAGGGGACTAACTAGCGCGGCTGGGCAGTACTTC
TRBJ2-7,TRBD2,-,TRBV28,CASSTNSGRFGDEQYF,TGTGCCAGCAGCACTAATAGCGGGAGGTTTGGCGACGAGCAGTACTTC
TRBJ2-7,TRBD2,once,TRBV18,CASSPPSSGRIGEQYF,TGTGCCAGCTCACCCCCCTCAAGCGGGAGGATCGGGGAGCAGTACTTC
TRBJ2-7,-,-,TRBV14,CASSHPTPLGEQYF,TGTGCCAGCAGCCATCCTACCCCACTCGGCGAGCAGTACTTC
TRBJ2-7,-,few,TRBV2,CASRNRVYEQYF,TGTGCCAGCAGAAACAGGGTCTACGAGCAGTACTTC
TRBJ1-6,TRBD1,-,TRBV18,CASSLRQGRDSPLHF,TGTGCCAGCTCACTACGACAGGGGAGGGATTCACCCCTCCACTTT
TRBJ2-3,-,-,TRBV5-4,CASSSTLRLGDTQYF,TGTGCCAGCAGCTCCACCCTACGGCTCGGGGATACGCAGTATTTT
TRBJ2-6,-,-,TRBV4-3,CASSQGYQGTSGANVLTF,TGCGCCAGCAGCCAAGGGTACCAGGGGACCTCTGGGGCCAACGTCCTGACTTTC
TRBJ1-2,-,-,TRBV7-9,CASSLGSAKANYGYTF,TGTGCCAGCAGCTTAGGCTCAGCGAAAGCTAACTATGGCTACACCTTC
TRBJ2-3,TRBD2,-,TRBV18,CASSPRLADTQYF,TGTGCCAGCTCACCACGACTAGCGGATACGCAGTATTTT
TRBJ1-2,TRBD1,-,TRBV6-1,CASSDFGDRGSNTF,TGTGCCAGCAGTGATTTTGGGGACAGGGGGTCGAACACCTTC
TRBJ2-1,TRBD2,-,TRBV2,CASKTSGGGHEQFF,TGTGCCAGCAAGACTAGCGGGGGGGGCCATGAGCAGTTCTTC
TRBJ1-1,TRBD1,-,TRBV30,CAWEGQANTEAFF,TGTGCCTGGGAAGGACAGGCGAACACTGAAGCTTTCTTT
TRBJ1-4,-,-,TRBV6-1,CANAGGGGEKLFF,TGTGCCAACGCGGGAGGGGGAGGGGAAAAACTGTTTTTT
TRBJ2-3,TRBD1,-,TRBV27,CASSETGGTDTQYF,TGTGCCAGCAGCGAGACAGGGGGGACAGATACGCAGTATTTT
TRBJ2-2,TRBD1,-,TRBV4-2,CASSQPTGADTGELFF,TGTGCCAGCAGCCAACCTACAGGGGCTGACACCGGGGAGCTGTTTTTT
TRBJ2-5,TRBD2,-,TRBV7-2,CASSSSLAGLETQYF,TGTGCCAGCAGCTCAAGCCTAGCGGGGTTGGAGACCCAGTACTTC
TRBJ2-1,TRBD2,-,TRBV5-1,CASSPTGASGNNEQFF,TGCGCCAGCAGCCCCACCGGGGCTAGCGGGAACAATGAGCAGTTCTTC
TRBJ1-1,TRBD1,many,TRBV30,CAYTGTGAFF,TGTGCCTACACCGGGACAGGGGCTTTCTTT
TRBJ2-7,-,-,TRBV5-5,CASSPTGSSYEQYF,TGTGCCAGCAGCCCTACAGGGAGTAGCTACGAGCAGTACTTC
TRBJ1-5,TRBD1,-,TRBV27,CASSSRQGSNQPQHF,TGTGCCAGCAGTTCACGACAGGGGAGCAATCAGCCCCAGCATTTT
TRBJ2-1,-,-,TRBV4-2,CASSGKGLPEQFF,TGTGCCAGCAGCGGGAAAGGACTCCCTGAGCAGTTCTTC
TRBJ2-3,TRBD1,once,TRBV28,CASRRGQVSTDTQYF,TGTGCCAGCAGGCGGGGACAGGTTAGCACAGATACGCAGTATTTT
TRBJ1-2,TRBD1,-,TRBV4-3,CASSQDYGTGNYGYTF,TGCGCCAGCAGCCAAGATTATGGGACAGGGAACTATGGCTACACCTTC
TRBJ1-1,-,-,TRBV11-2,CASSPSTGFRRAFF,TGTGCCAGCAGCCCTAGCACAGGGTTCCGTAGGGCTTTCTTT
TRBJ2-5,-,few,TRBV6-5,CASSYSSGQETQYF,TGTGCCAGCAGTTACTCTAGCGGCCAAGAGACCCAGTACTTC
TRBJ1-3,-,once,TRBV7-6,CASSLEGHVSSGNTIYF,TGTGCCAGCAGCTTAGAGGGGCACGTCAGCTCTGGAAACACCATATATTTT
TRBJ2-1,TRBD1,-,TRBV2,CASTRTGISYNEQFF,TGTGCCAGCACCCGGACAGGGATTTCTTACAATGAGCAGTTCTTC
TRBJ2-3,TRBD2,-,TRBV9,CASSVGEGGSTDTQYF,TGTGCCAGCAGCGTAGGGGAGGGCGGTAGCACAGATACGCAGTATTTT
TRBJ1-2,-,-,TRBV5-4,CASSPPLSVGAYGYTF,TGTGCCAGCAGCCCCCCCCTCAGTGTGGGGGCGTATGGCTACACCTTC
TRBJ1-1,TRBD1,-,TRBV7-2,CASSPRPDRVNTEAFF,TGTGCCAGCAGCCCCCGGCCGGACAGGGTGAACACTGAAGCTTTCTTT
TRBJ2-7,-,once,TRBV7-2,CASSANTYYEQYF,TGTGCCAGCAGCGCGAATACGTACTACGAGCAGTACTTC
TRBJ1-2,-,-,TRBV27,CASSSQGSGYTF,TGTGCCAGCAGTTCCCAGGGATCTGGCTACACCTTC
TRBJ1-6,-,-,TRBV2,CASSTGNSPLHF,TGTGCCAGCAGCACAGGGAATTCACCCCTCCACTTT
TRBJ1-5,TRBD1,-,TRBV6-6,CASSSVGQGDQPQHF,TGTGCCAGCAGTTCCGTTGGACAGGGGGATCAGCCCCAGCATTTT
TRBJ1-1,-,-,TRBV5-1,CASRQGWGTEAFF,TGCGCCAGCAGACAGGGCTGGGGCACTGAAGCTTTCTTT
TRBJ1-5,-,once,TRBV28,CASSSAGSPQPQHF,TGTGCCAGCAGTAGCGCGGGGTCCCCTCAGCCCCAGCATTTT
TRBJ1-5,-,-,TRBV4-3,CASSQDRGVGRAPQHF,TGCGCCAGCAGCCAAGATCGGGGGGTGGGGAGAGCGCCCCAGCATTTT
TRBJ1-2,-,-,TRBV7-9,CASSLAQDYGYTF,TGTGCCAGCAGCTTAGCGCAGGACTATGGCTACACCTTC
TRBJ1-2,-,-,TRBV2,CASSDESENYGYTF,TGTGCCAGCAGTGATGAGTCAGAAAACTACGGCTACACCTTC
TRBJ1-3,TRBD1,-,TRBV6-6,CASSRQGSENTIYF,TGTGCCAGCAGTCGACAGGGGTCGGAAAACACCATATATTTT
TRBJ2-7,TRBD2,few,TRBV7-6,CASSPFSGRSSYEQYF,TGTGCCAGCAGTCCCTTTAGCGGGAGGTCCTCCTACGAGCAGTACTTC
TRBJ1-2,-,-,TRBV2,CASSAIATGSYGYTF,TGTGCCAGCAGCGCCATTGCGACAGGAAGCTATGGCTACACCTTC
TRBJ2-7,TRBD1,-,TRBV28,CASSLWTGYNEQYF,TGTGCCAGCAGTTTATGGACAGGGTATAACGAGCAGTACTTC
TRBJ2-5,TRBD1,-,TRBV2,CASRDDGQGGFQETQYF,TGTGCCAGCAGGGACGACGGACAGGGGGGTTTCCAAGAGACCCAGTACTTC